The 22 T cell receptor beta chains below come from one sample, sequenced in a study of Graves' ophthalmopathy and Graves' hyperthyroidism. RNA served as the template for amplifying TCR beta CDR3 regions. First-round RT-PCR used HTBI primers; second-round multiplex PCR followed. TCRdb reprocessed the multiplex PCR reads via MiXCR and lists one record per CDR3 protein. In the table there are about 700,000 distinct CDR3 sequences, approximately 40% of which are singletons. What was sequenced was peripheral blood. The source of these receptors is an adult man with Graves' ophthalmopathy.

This clonotype was counted at least ten times. V is TRBV7-9 and J is TRBJ2-5; D could derive from TRBD1 or TRBD2 (5 bases each). Trimming pared 6 bases from V and 1 base from J, leaving 12 bases between. The germline gives CDR1 SEHNR, CDR2 FQNEAQ (reference sequence). CDR3 size: 14 residues. CDR3 region: CASRGDLSQETQYF. CDR3 nucleotides: TGTGCCAGCAGGGGGGATTTGAGCCAAGAGACCCAGTACTTC.

The chain carries TRBV20-1 and TRBJ2-2; D gene unclear. CDR3 length: 14 amino acids. The V end lost 0 bases, the J end lost 1 base, and 6 bases lay between the germline ends. Germline V gives CDR1 DFQATT, CDR2 SNEGSKA (reference sequence). CDR3 protein: CSAREKGNTGELFF. The CDR3 region has the DNA TGCAGTGCTAGAGAGAAAGGGAACACCGGGGAGCTGTTTTTT.

This clonotype showed up just a few times. The chain has TRBV5-1 and TRBJ1-2; 8 nucleotides line up with TRBD1. The J segment lost 4 bases and the V segment lost 4 bases, leaving 9 bases of the junction unmatched. This CDR3 region has 15 residues. Germline CDR1 and CDR2: SGHRS and YFSETQ. CDR3 residues: CASSPEIDRGYGYTF. The CDR3 coding sequence is TGCGCCAGCAGCCCAGAAATTGACAGGGGCTATGGCTACACCTTC.

Many counts were recorded for this clonotype. The chain uses TRBV11-1 and TRBJ2-7; 7 bases map to TRBD1. The CDR3 consists of 13 residues. With 4 bases clipped from V and 4 bases from J, the junction kept 4 bases outside the gene matches. Germline V CDR1 and CDR2: SGHAT, FQDESV (reference sequence). The CDR3 DNA is TGTGCCAGCAGCTCGGGACAGTCTTACGAGCAGTACTTC. Translation: CASSSGQSYEQYF. The full variable domain, rest sourced from reference TRBV11-1 and TRBJ2-7, is EAEVAQSPRYKITEKSQAVAFWCDPISGHATLYWYRQILGQGPELLVQFQDESVVDDSQLPKDRFSAERLKGVDSTLKIQPAELGDSAMYLCASSSGQSYEQYFGPGTRLTVT.

This clonotype has more than one count but fewer than ten. The chain uses TRBV11-1 and TRBJ1-2; weak D call: TRBD1 (6 bases). V was pared by 6 bases and J by 4 bases, with 18 bases between. The CDR3 has 15 residues. Germline CDR1 reads SGHAT; CDR2 reads FQDESV (reference sequence). Here the CDR3 reads CASSSPRGSSYGYTF. As DNA, the CDR3 is TGTGCCAGCAGTTCTCCGAGGGGGTCCAGCTATGGCTACACCTTC. Supplemented by reference TRBV11-1 and TRBJ1-2, the full variable domain reads EAEVAQSPRYKITEKSQAVAFWCDPISGHATLYWYRQILGQGPELLVQFQDESVVDDSQLPKDRFSAERLKGVDSTLKIQPAELGDSAMYLCASSSPRGSSYGYTFGSGTRLTVV.

A word on this clonotype: A much larger clone lies a single base off, so this may be a read error. The gene calls are TRBV29-1 and TRBJ2-7; D is possibly TRBD1 or TRBD2 (7 bases each). Trimming left V 2 bases short and J 4 bases short, with 15 bases between. Germline loops: CDR1 SQVTM, CDR2 ANQGSEA. The CDR3 sequence is 14 residues long. In DNA form, the CDR3 reads TGCAGCGTTGAAAGACAGGGAGGGGATTACGAGCAGTACTTC. Translation: CSVERQGGDYEQYF.

V gene TRBV12-3 or TRBV12-4 combines with J gene TRBJ2-5, with D perhaps TRBD1 or TRBD2 (6 bases each). V was shortened by 3 bases and J by 6 bases, with 11 bases between the two germline ends. The CDR3 consists of 13 residues. CDR3 sequence (DNA): TGTGCCAGCAGTTTGTGGGGGGCAAAGACCCAGTACTTC. It encodes CASSLWGAKTQYF.

This clonotype was recorded a few times. The chain employs TRBV11-2 and TRBJ2-7; 9 positions match TRBD2. Germline CDR1 SGHAT, CDR2 FQNNGV. V lost 4 bases and J lost 1; bases outside the gene matches: 5. The length of the CDR3 is 15 residues. The CDR3 sequence is CASSSIAGASYEQYF. CDR3 bases: TGTGCCAGCAGCTCCATAGCGGGGGCGTCCTACGAGCAGTACTTC. The full variable domain, rest sourced from reference TRBV11-2 and TRBJ2-7, is EAGVAQSPRYKIIEKRQSVAFWCNPISGHATLYWYQQILGQGPKLLIQFQNNGVVDDSQLPKDRFSAERLKGVDSTLKIQPAKLEDSAVYLCASSSIAGASYEQYFGPGTRLTVT.

The chain joins TRBV20-1 to TRBJ1-5, with a tentative D call TRBD1 (5 bases). V was shortened by 3 bases and J by 1 base, with 10 bases between the two germline ends. Germline CDR1 and CDR2: DFQATT and SNEGSKA (reference sequence). The CDR3 is 14 amino acids. DNA for the CDR3: TGCAGTGCTAGTAAAAGGGGAAGCAATCAGCCCCAGCATTTT. Its translation is CSASKRGSNQPQHF.

This clonotype has at least ten counts. The V and J genes are TRBV20-1 and TRBJ2-7; TRBD1 agrees at 7 bases. Germline lookup yields CDR1 DFQATT and CDR2 SNEGSKA (reference sequence). There are 14 residues in the CDR3. Germline trimming cut 6 bases from V and 5 bases from J; bases unmatched to any gene: 13. The chain's CDR3 is CSATLDGRGNEQYF. The CDR3, as DNA: TGCAGTGCCACCCTGGACGGCAGGGGGAACGAGCAGTACTTC.

This clonotype was found many times. The chain links TRBV7-2 to TRBJ2-7; TRBD2 agrees at 11 bases. The CDR3 spans 15 residues. The germline V gene has CDR1 SGHTA and CDR2 FQGNSA. V lost 5 bases to trimming and J lost 4 bases; unmatched junction nucleotides: 7. Here the CDR3 reads CASSPTSGNRYEQYF. The CDR3 DNA follows: TGTGCCAGCAGCCCGACTAGCGGGAACCGTTACGAGCAGTACTTC.

This clonotype was detected a few times. The V and J genes are TRBV2 and TRBJ1-1; D might be TRBD1 (5 bases). V lost 6 bases to trimming and J lost 5 bases, with 16 bases between them. The CDR3 runs 14 residues. The germline V gene encodes CDR1 SNHLY and CDR2 FYNNEI. The CDR3 loop reads CASRSWGSRTEAFF. The CDR3 DNA reads TGTGCCAGCAGGTCGTGGGGGAGTCGGACTGAAGCTTTCTTT.

This clonotype was recorded a few times. The chain has TRBV5-1 and TRBJ2-6, with no clear D. The CDR3 runs to 15 residues. V shed 1 base and J shed 3 bases, with 8 bases lying between them. Germline CDR1 is SGHRS and CDR2 is YFSETQ. CDR3 residues: CASSLFVGGANVLTF. The CDR3 nucleotides read TGCGCCAGCAGCTTGTTTGTGGGTGGGGCCAACGTCCTGACTTTC.

This clonotype was recorded a few times. This chain links TRBV2 with TRBJ2-5; D not certain. Germline loops: CDR1 SNHLY, CDR2 FYNNEI. The CDR3 is made up of 14 amino acids. V was trimmed by 3 bases and J by 1 base, leaving 9 bases between them. CDR3 in amino acids: CASSDSQLQETQYF. The DNA of the CDR3 is TGTGCCAGCAGTGATTCACAGCTCCAAGAGACCCAGTACTTC.

The table lists this clonotype with many counts. This chain links TRBV9 with TRBJ1-1; weak D call: TRBD1 (5 bases). CDR1 is SGDLS and CDR2 is YYNGEE in the germline V gene. V lost 0 bases and J lost 4, with 13 bases in between. The CDR3 totals 15 residues. The CDR3 is CASSVGRGRATEAFF. As DNA, the CDR3 is TGTGCCAGCAGCGTAGGTCGGGGACGTGCCACTGAAGCTTTCTTT.

This clonotype was seen a single time. At one boundary the junction diverges from the germline segment, which might be a read error. The chain links TRBV10-3 to TRBJ2-7; the match to TRBD2 covers 8 bases. Germline assignment: CDR1 ENHRY and CDR2 SYGVKD. This CDR3 comprises 13 residues. The CDR3 loop is CASSYGGVYEQYF. The DNA for the CDR3 is TGTGCCAGCAGTTACGGGGGGGTCTACGAGCAGTACTTC.

This clonotype was counted between two and nine times. The chain employs TRBV6-5 and TRBJ1-6; possible D gene TRBD1, 6 bases. Germline CDR1 reads MNHEY; CDR2 reads SVGAGI. V was cut by 5 bases and J by 6 bases, with 17 bases left in between. This CDR3 is 16 amino acids long. The CDR3 reads CASSKTGRRVNSPLHF. CDR3 coding DNA: TGTGCCAGCAGTAAGACAGGCCGTCGGGTTAATTCACCCCTCCACTTT.

V is TRBV13 and J is TRBJ1-1; 11 nucleotides match TRBD1. Trimming took 0 bases from V and 4 from J; bases not matched to a gene: 7. Germline CDR1 is PRHDT and CDR2 is FYEKMQ (reference sequence). This CDR3 contains 17 residues. CDR3 nucleotide sequence: TGTGCCAGCAGCTTAGGGGACAGGGGGCTTTGGAGCACTGAAGCTTTCTTT. Encoded protein: CASSLGDRGLWSTEAFF. Full variable domain (missing parts from reference TRBV13 and TRBJ1-1): AAGVIQSPRHLIKEKRETATLKCYPIPRHDTVYWYQQGPGQDPQFLISFYEKMQSDKGSIPDRFSAQQFSDYHSELNMSSLELGDSALYFCASSLGDRGLWSTEAFFGQGTRLTVV.

This clonotype was observed at least ten times. The CDR3, as DNA: TGTGCCACCAGTGATTCTGGCAGGTCCTACGAGCAGTACTTC. Encoded protein: CATSDSGRSYEQYF. The chain links TRBV24-1 to TRBJ2-7, with unresolved D. Between the trimmed V and J ends, which lost 2 bases and 1 base, there was a span of 8 bases. CDR3 length: 14 amino acids. Germline V gives CDR1 KGHDR, CDR2 SFDVKD.

This clonotype was seen a handful of times. V usage is TRBV7-6 and J usage is TRBJ2-2, with 10 bases identical to TRBD1. With V trimmed by 1 base and J by 6 bases, 5 bases remained unmatched. CDR3 length: 16 amino acids. From germline, CDR1 is SGHVS and CDR2 FNYEAQ. The CDR3 DNA sequence: TGTGCCAGCAGCTTAGTCGGACAGGGGGTTGCCGGGGAGCTGTTTTTT. Translating gives CASSLVGQGVAGELFF.

The chain combines TRBV29-1 with TRBJ2-2; D may be TRBD1 (6 bases). The CDR3 has 15 residues. Germline CDR1 and CDR2: SQVTM and ANQGSEA. The V gene lost 1 base and the J gene lost 1 base, with 10 bases spanning the gap. CDR3 coding DNA: TGCAGCGTTGAAGTGGACAGTCAGAACACCGGGGAGCTGTTTTTT. This sequence encodes CSVEVDSQNTGELFF.

This clonotype was seen a handful of times. A read error may account for a junction end that differs from germline. This chain connects TRBV7-3 to TRBJ1-1, with D perhaps TRBD1 (5 bases). The CDR3 is 15 residues long. The germline V gene has CDR1 SGHTA and CDR2 FQGTGA. DNA of the CDR3: TGCGCCAGCAGCTACCGGGACGGCTCCAACACTGAAGCTTTCTTT. Protein product: CASSYRDGSNTEAFF. The full variable domain, with the rest looked up from reference TRBV7-3 and TRBJ1-1, is GAGVSQTPSNKVTEKGKYVELRCDPISGHTALYWYRQSLGQGPEFLIYFQGTGAADDSGLPNDRFFAVRPEGSVSTLKIQRTERGDSAVYLCASSYRDGSNTEAFFGQGTRLTVV.